This section outlines one TCR beta chain sequence together with its context. What it binds is not known. The source of the sample is a study of Ad26.COV2.S vaccination and SARS-CoV-2 variants. Study details: Enrollment placed the donor in the COV1001 Ad26.COV2.S trial arm. Points from the study as a whole: Vaccinees and placebo recipients showed similar non-spike TCR breadth.

Produced via immunoSEQ multiplex PCR; TCRdb's table is partial and in-frame only. The profile shows around 300,000 clones, about 90% of them singletons. Treatment reported: over 15 received Ad26.COV2.S at low or high dose, single or two shots; about five received placebo; per-sample allocation not given. Collection of samples fell on day 63 after the first vaccine or placebo injection. The administered vaccine (an Ad26 vector) expressed Wuhan-strain SARS-CoV-2 spike. This CDR3 is built from 13 residues. Germline assignment: CDR1 MGHRA and CDR2 YSYEKL. With 2 bases removed from V and 6 bases from J, the gap between germline ends came to 8 bases.

The starting material was peripheral blood, obtained in a trial of Ad26.COV2.S vaccine versus placebo. This chain uses TRBV4-1 with TRBJ2-4; D may be TRBD2 (5 bases). The sequence came from a person between 18 and 65 years old who received the Ad26.COV2.S COVID-19 vaccine or a placebo. CDR3 amino acids: CASSQSAGNIQYF. The CDR3 DNA reads TGCGCCAGCAGCCAATCCGCGGGAAACATTCAGTACTTC.